One sample yielded the 21 T cell receptor beta chains listed below, sequenced in a study of blood T cell repertoires in COVID-19. Method: immunoSEQ multiplex PCR; TCRdb's copy keeps in-frame clones and lacks some. The sample consists of fewer than 350,000 clones, approximately 83% of them appearing once. Specimen: PBMCs or T cells enriched from blood (not recorded which). The receptors come from a man aged 25-45 years who had recovered from COVID-19.

This clone was detected only once. V is TRBV11-2 and J is TRBJ2-1, with 8 bases aligning to TRBD1. The CDR3 totals 16 residues. From germline, CDR1 is SGHAT and CDR2 FQNNGV. V was clipped by 4 bases and J by 8 bases; unmatched bases: 13. The CDR3 nucleotides read TGTGCCAGCAGCTCAAGACAGGGGCAAACGGGGGATGAGCAGTTCTTC. This sequence encodes CASSSRQGQTGDEQFF.

V gene TRBV9 combines with J gene TRBJ2-1; D unclear. Trimming stripped 1 base from V and 7 bases from J, with 6 bases between. CDR3 length: 12 residues. CDR1 SGDLS and CDR2 YYNGEE come from the germline V gene. The CDR3 sequence is CASSVLENEQFF. In DNA, the CDR3 is TGTGCCAGCAGCGTACTTGAGAATGAGCAGTTCTTC.

This chain joins TRBV30 and TRBJ2-5, with TRBD2 matching over 8 bases. There are 13 residues in the CDR3. From germline, CDR1 is GTSNPN and CDR2 SVGIG (reference sequence). Germline trimming cut 5 bases from V and 6 bases from J; bases unmatched to any gene: 8. CDR3 residues: CAWEPGGRQTQYF. As DNA, the CDR3 is TGTGCCTGGGAACCGGGGGGGCGACAGACCCAGTACTTC.

The chain combines TRBV5-1 with TRBJ1-5; D is ambiguous. Trimming cost V 0 bases and J 0 bases, with 7 bases left between them. The length of the CDR3 is 15 residues. Germline V gene lookup returns CDR1 SGHRS and CDR2 YFSETQ. CDR3 nucleotides: TGCGCCAGCAGCTTGGACGGTGCTAGCAATCAGCCCCAGCATTTT. Translated: CASSLDGASNQPQHF.

The V gene is TRBV7-2, the J gene TRBJ2-1, with 7 bases aligning to TRBD2. The CDR3 runs 15 residues. J lost 0 bases, V lost 5 bases, and 4 bases had no gene match. Germline V CDR1 and CDR2: SGHTA, FQGNSA. The CDR3 reads CASSPTSFSYNEQFF. As DNA, the CDR3 is TGTGCCAGCAGCCCGACTAGCTTCTCCTACAATGAGCAGTTCTTC.

Only one count was recorded for this clone. This chain connects TRBV3-1 (or the pseudogene TRBV3-2) to TRBJ2-2; D is perhaps TRBD1 (8 bases). This CDR3 is 16 amino acids long. Looked up from germline, CDR1 is LGHDT and CDR2 is YNNKEL (reference sequence). V lost 2 bases and J 4 bases, leaving 14 bases between the germline ends. CDR3 region: CASSQRQGRGTGELFF. The CDR3 DNA reads as TGTGCCAGCAGCCAACGACAGGGGAGGGGCACCGGGGAGCTGTTTTTT.

This chain joins TRBV6-6 and TRBJ2-7, with D possibly TRBD1 on 5 matching bases. The CDR3 is made up of 14 amino acids. Germline CDR1 reads MNHNY; CDR2 reads SVGAGI (reference sequence). Trimming took 2 bases from V and 0 from J, leaving 8 bases between them. Written as DNA, the CDR3 is TGTGCCAGCAGTTACGACAGTTCCTCCTACGAGCAGTACTTC. Translating gives CASSYDSSSYEQYF.

The count of this clone is one. This rearrangement joins TRBV19 to TRBJ1-1, with TRBD1 matching 7 bases. The ends lost 6 bases at V and 4 bases at J; junction bases unmatched: 11. Germline V gives CDR1 LNHDA, CDR2 SQIVND (reference sequence). There are 15 residues in the CDR3. In DNA, the CDR3 is TGTGCCAGTAGATTGGGACAGCACCTAATCACTGAAGCTTTCTTT. Translation: CASRLGQHLITEAFF.

This clone came up once. The chain is built from TRBV5-1 and TRBJ2-7, with no clear D. Trimming shortened V by 0 bases and J by 6 bases, and 13 bases separated the two germline ends. The CDR3 has 14 residues. Per germline, CDR1 SGHRS and CDR2 YFSETQ. DNA for the CDR3: TGCGCCAGCAGCTTGGCCGAGGTAGGTGCCGAGCAGTACTTC. Its protein is CASSLAEVGAEQYF.

The V and J genes are TRBV9 and TRBJ1-6, with TRBD1 as a possible D gene (5 bases). Germline V gives CDR1 SGDLS, CDR2 YYNGEE. V lost 0 bases, J lost 4 bases, and 11 bases lay in between. This CDR3 spans 16 amino acids. CDR3 protein: CASSVAGGGYNSPLHF. The CDR3 nucleotides read TGTGCCAGCAGCGTAGCGGGGGGAGGATATAATTCACCCCTCCACTTT.

This clone was seen once. One base away lies a much larger clone, so this may be a sequencing read error. This rearrangement joins TRBV5-1 to TRBJ2-5, with TRBD1 matching 9 bases. The CDR3 has 14 residues. The germline gives CDR1 SGHRS, CDR2 YFSETQ. The ends lost 0 bases at V and 5 bases at J; junction bases unmatched: 2. CDR3 DNA: TGCGCCAGCAGCTTGGACGGGACAGGGGAGACCCAGTACTTC. Encoded protein: CASSLDGTGETQYF.

This clone was picked up one time. V gene TRBV6-5 combines with J gene TRBJ1-6, with D possibly TRBD1 on 6 matching bases. V lost 10 bases to trimming and J lost 5 bases, with 15 bases between them. The CDR3 runs 14 residues. The germline CDR1 and CDR2 sequences are MNHEY and SVGAGI. In nucleotides, the CDR3 is TGTGCCACCCGTCAGGGGAAGCATAATTCACCCCTCCACTTT. It codes for CATRQGKHNSPLHF.

This clone turned up a few times. The genes are TRBV12-3 or TRBV12-4 and TRBJ2-7; the D gene is possibly TRBD1 (6 bases). V was clipped by 4 bases and J by 4 bases, with 11 bases between them. The CDR3 covers 13 residues. The CDR3 sequence: CASSSGQTYEQYF. The CDR3, as DNA: TGTGCCAGCAGTTCCGGACAGACGTACGAGCAGTACTTC.

This clone was seen only a few times. J is TRBJ2-1 and V is TRBV24-1, with TRBD1 as a possible D gene (6 bases). The CDR3 is 13 amino acids. V was shortened by 4 bases and J by 11 bases, with 14 bases between the two germline ends. Germline assignment: CDR1 KGHDR and CDR2 SFDVKD. CDR3 DNA sequence: TGTGCCACCAGTGACCATGGGGGCGAGAAGCAGTTCTTC. Residues: CATSDHGGEKQFF.

In its sample, this clone was seen a few times. The chain joins TRBV20-1 to TRBJ1-2; D is possibly TRBD1 (5 bases). V lost 4 bases and J 7 bases, leaving 10 bases between the germline ends. The CDR3 extends over 11 amino acids. The germline CDR1 and CDR2 sequences are DFQATT and SNEGSKA (reference sequence). CDR3 coding DNA: TGCAGTGCTACCCTTACAGGTGGCTACACCTTC. Translated, it gives CSATLTGGYTF.

V is TRBV27 and J is TRBJ1-6, with 12 bases aligning to TRBD1. This CDR3 spans 17 amino acids. The ends lost 2 bases at V and 7 bases at J; junction bases unmatched: 6. CDR1 is MNHEY, CDR2 SMNVEV, per germline (reference sequence). In DNA, the CDR3 is TGTGCCAGCAGTTTAATAGGGGGACAGGGGGCGAATTCACCCCTCCACTTT. This sequence encodes CASSLIGGQGANSPLHF.

The chain combines TRBV3-1 (or the pseudogene TRBV3-2) with TRBJ1-6; 9 bases map to TRBD1. Germline V gene data show CDR1 as LGHDT and CDR2 as YNNKEL (reference sequence). V gave up 0 bases and J gave up 10 bases; unmatched junction bases: 4. The CDR3 totals 15 residues. The CDR3 reads CASSQEGTGRSPLHF. In DNA form, the CDR3 reads TGTGCCAGCAGCCAAGAAGGGACAGGGAGATCACCCCTCCACTTT.

The chain is built from TRBV27 and TRBJ2-1; D is perhaps TRBD1 (6 bases). The CDR3 extends over 17 amino acids. Germline V gene sequence: CDR1 MNHEY, CDR2 SMNVEV (reference sequence). V lost 6 bases and J lost 5, with 23 bases in between. Written as DNA, the CDR3 is TGTGCCAGCAGCCTAGGGGGACCGTGGCTAGCCAACAATGAGCAGTTCTTC. Translating gives CASSLGGPWLANNEQFF.

The rearrangement uses TRBV3-1 (or the pseudogene TRBV3-2) and TRBJ1-2; D not resolved. CDR1 is LGHDT, CDR2 YNNKEL, per germline (reference sequence). The V and J ends lost 2 bases and 1 base respectively, with 8 bases between them. The CDR3 is made up of 14 amino acids. The CDR3 DNA sequence: TGTGCCAGCAGCCAAAACGGAGATAACTATGGCTACACCTTC. It encodes CASSQNGDNYGYTF.

The rearrangement joins TRBV7-8 to TRBJ2-7; D unclear. CDR1 and CDR2 from the germline V gene are SGHVS and FQNEAQ. The CDR3 contains 13 residues. With 2 bases removed from V and 4 bases from J, the gap between germline ends came to 9 bases. This CDR3 reads CASSLLPQYEQYF. Written as DNA, the CDR3 is TGTGCCAGCAGCTTACTCCCTCAGTACGAGCAGTACTTC.

This chain joins TRBV2 and TRBJ1-2; 12 bases are shared with TRBD1. The ends lost 5 bases at V and 3 bases at J; junction bases unmatched: 4. Germline V gene data show CDR1 as SNHLY and CDR2 as FYNNEI. The length of the CDR3 is 15 residues. CDR3: CASSRGTGGDYGYTF. In nucleotides, the CDR3 is TGTGCCAGCAGTCGGGGGACAGGGGGCGACTATGGCTACACCTTC.